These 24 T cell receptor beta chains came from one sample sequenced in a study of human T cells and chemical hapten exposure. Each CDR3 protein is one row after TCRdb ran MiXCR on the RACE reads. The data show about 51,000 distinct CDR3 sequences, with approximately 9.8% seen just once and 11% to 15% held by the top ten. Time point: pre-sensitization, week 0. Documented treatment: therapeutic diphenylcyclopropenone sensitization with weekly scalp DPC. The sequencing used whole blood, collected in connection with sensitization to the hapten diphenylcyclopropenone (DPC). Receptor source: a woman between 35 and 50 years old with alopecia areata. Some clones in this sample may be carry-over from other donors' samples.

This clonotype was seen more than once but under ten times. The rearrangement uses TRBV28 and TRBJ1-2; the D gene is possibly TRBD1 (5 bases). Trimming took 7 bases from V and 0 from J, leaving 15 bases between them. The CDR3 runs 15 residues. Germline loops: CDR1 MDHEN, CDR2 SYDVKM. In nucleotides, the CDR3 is TGTGCCAGCATCACAAAGGGCAGGGCTAACTATGGCTACACCTTC. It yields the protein CASITKGRANYGYTF.

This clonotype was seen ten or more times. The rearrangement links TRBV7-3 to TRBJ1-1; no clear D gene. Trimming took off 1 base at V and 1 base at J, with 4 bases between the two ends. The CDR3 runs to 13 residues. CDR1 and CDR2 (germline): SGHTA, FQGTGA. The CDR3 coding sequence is TGTGCCAGCAGCTTAAACAAGAACACTGAAGCTTTCTTT. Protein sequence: CASSLNKNTEAFF.

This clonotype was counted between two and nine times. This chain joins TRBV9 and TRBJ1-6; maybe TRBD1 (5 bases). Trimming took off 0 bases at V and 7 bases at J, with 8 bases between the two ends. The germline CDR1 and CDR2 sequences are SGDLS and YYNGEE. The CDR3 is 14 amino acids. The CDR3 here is CASSVGGVNSPLHF. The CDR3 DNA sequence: TGTGCCAGCAGCGTAGGGGGGGTAAATTCACCCCTCCACTTT. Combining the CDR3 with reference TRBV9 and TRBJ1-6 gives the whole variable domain DSGVTQTPKHLITATGQRVTLRCSPRSGDLSVYWYQQSLDQGLQFLIQYYNGEERAKGNILERFSAQQFPDLHSELNLSSLELGDSALYFCASSVGGVNSPLHFGNGTRLTVT.

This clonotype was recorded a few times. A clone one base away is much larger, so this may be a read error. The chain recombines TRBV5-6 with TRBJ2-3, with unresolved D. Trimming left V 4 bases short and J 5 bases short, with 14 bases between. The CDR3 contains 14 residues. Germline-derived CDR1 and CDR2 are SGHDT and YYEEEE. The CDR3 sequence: CASSLASSIDTQYF. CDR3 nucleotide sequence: TGTGCCAGCAGCCTGGCCTCGTCCATAGATACGCAGTATTTT. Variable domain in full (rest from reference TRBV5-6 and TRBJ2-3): DAGVTQSPTHLIKTRGQQVTLRCSPKSGHDTVSWYQQALGQGPQFIFQYYEEEERQRGNFPDRFSGHQFPNYSSELNVNALLLGDSALYLCASSLASSIDTQYFGPGTRLTVL.

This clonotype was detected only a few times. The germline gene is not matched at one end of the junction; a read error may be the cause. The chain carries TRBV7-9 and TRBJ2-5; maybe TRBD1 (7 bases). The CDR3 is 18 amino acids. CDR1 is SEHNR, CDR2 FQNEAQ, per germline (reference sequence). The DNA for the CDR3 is TGTGTCAGCAGCTTACCGAGACCCGACAGGGAGGTTTTCGAGACCCAGTACTTC. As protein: CVSSLPRPDREVFETQYF.

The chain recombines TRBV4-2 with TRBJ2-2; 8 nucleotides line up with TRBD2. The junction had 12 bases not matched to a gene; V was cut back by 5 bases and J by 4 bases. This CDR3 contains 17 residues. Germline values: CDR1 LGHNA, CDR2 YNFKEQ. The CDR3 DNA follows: TGTGCCAGCAGCTCACCCGGGGGGGGACTACTCACCGGGGAGCTGTTTTTT. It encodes CASSSPGGGLLTGELFF.

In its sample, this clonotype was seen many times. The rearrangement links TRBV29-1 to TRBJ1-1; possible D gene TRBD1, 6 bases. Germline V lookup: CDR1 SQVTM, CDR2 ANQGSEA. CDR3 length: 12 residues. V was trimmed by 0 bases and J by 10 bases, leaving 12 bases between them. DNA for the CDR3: TGCAGCGTTGAAGATCAAAACAGGGTAGCTTTCTTT. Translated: CSVEDQNRVAFF.

CDR3 in amino acids: CASIKQAGISSEQYF. DNA for the CDR3: TGTGCCAGCATTAAACAGGCAGGGATCTCTTCCGAGCAGTACTTC. The chain carries TRBV7-2 and TRBJ2-7; D might be TRBD1 (5 bases). Germline V gene lookup returns CDR1 SGHTA and CDR2 FQGNSA. The V and J ends lost 7 bases and 6 bases respectively, with 22 bases between them. This CDR3 spans 15 amino acids.

CDR3 in DNA: TGCGCCAGCAGCCAAGATATCGCCCTACTAGCGGGGCTCGAGCAGTACTTC. Translated, it gives CASSQDIALLAGLEQYF. V is TRBV4-1 and J is TRBJ2-7, with TRBD2 identical over 10 bases. The CDR3 has 17 amino acids. The V and J ends lost 0 bases and 6 bases, in that order; junction bases with no gene match: 11. CDR1 is MGHRA and CDR2 is YSYEKL in the germline V gene.

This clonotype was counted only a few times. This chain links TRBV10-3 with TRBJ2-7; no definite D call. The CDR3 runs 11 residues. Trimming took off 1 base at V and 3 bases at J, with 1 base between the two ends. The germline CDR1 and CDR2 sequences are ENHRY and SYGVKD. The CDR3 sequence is CAISEYYEQYF. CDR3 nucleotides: TGTGCCATCAGTGAGTACTACGAGCAGTACTTC.

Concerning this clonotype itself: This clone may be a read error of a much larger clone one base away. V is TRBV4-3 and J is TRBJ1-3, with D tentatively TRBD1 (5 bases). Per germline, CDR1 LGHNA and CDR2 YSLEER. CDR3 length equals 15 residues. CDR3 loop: CTSSQDSVSGNTIYF. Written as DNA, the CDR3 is TGCACCAGCAGCCAAGACAGTGTCTCTGGAAACACCATATATTTT.

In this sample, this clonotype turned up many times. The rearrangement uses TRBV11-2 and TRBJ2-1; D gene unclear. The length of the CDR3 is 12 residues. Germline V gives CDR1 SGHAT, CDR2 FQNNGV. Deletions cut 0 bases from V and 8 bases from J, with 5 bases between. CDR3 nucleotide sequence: TGTGCCAGCAGCTTAGAGAGGCATGAGCAGTTCTTC. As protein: CASSLERHEQFF.

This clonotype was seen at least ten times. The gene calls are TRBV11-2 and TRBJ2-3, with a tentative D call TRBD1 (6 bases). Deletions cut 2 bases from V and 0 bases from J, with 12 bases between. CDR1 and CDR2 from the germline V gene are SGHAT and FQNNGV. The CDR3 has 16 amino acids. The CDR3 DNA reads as TGTGCCAGCAGCTTAAGGGCAGGGGTCAGCACAGATACGCAGTATTTT. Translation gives CASSLRAGVSTDTQYF.

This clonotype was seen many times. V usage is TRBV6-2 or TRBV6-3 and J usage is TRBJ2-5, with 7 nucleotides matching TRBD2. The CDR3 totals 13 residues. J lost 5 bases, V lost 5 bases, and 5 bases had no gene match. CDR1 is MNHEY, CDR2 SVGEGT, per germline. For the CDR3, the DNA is TGTGCCAGCAGTGACCGGGACTACGAGACCCAGTACTTC. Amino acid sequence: CASSDRDYETQYF.

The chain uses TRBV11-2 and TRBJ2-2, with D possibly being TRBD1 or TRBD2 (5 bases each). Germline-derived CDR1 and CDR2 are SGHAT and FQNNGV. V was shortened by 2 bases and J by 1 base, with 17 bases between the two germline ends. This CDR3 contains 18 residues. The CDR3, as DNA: TGTGCCAGCAGCTTAAGGCCCAGGAAGAGGGGGAACACCGGGGAGCTGTTTTTT. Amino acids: CASSLRPRKRGNTGELFF.

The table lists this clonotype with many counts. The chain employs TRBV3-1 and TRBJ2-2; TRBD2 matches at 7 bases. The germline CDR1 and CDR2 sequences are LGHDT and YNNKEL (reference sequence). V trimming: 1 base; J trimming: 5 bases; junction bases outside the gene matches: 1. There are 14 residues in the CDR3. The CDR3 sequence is CASSQALATGELFF. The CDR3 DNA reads TGTGCCAGCAGCCAAGCACTAGCGACCGGGGAGCTGTTTTTT.

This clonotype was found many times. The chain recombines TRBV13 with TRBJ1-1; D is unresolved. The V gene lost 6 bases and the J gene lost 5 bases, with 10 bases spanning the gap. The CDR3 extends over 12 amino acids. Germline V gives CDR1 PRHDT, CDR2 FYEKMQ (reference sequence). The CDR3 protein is CASRKGLTEAFF. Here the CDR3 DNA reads TGTGCCAGCAGAAAAGGGCTTACTGAAGCTTTCTTT.

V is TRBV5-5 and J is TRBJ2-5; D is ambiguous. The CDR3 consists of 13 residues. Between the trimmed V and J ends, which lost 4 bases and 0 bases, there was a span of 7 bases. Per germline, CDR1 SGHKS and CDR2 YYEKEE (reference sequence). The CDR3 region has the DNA TGTGCCAGCAGCCGGAAAGACCAAGAGACCCAGTACTTC. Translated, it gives CASSRKDQETQYF.

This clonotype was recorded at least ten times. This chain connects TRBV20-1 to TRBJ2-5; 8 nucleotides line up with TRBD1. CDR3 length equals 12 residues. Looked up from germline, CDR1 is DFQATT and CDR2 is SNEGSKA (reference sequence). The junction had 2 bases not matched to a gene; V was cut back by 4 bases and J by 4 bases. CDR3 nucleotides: TGCAGTGCTATACAGGGGGTAGAGACCCAGTACTTC. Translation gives CSAIQGVETQYF.

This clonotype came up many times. The CDR3 here is CSVGRRGGLNYGYTF. The CDR3 region has the DNA TGCAGCGTTGGTCGAAGAGGGGGGTTAAACTATGGCTACACCTTC. This rearrangement joins TRBV29-1 to TRBJ1-2; the D gene is possibly TRBD1 (6 bases). Germline loops: CDR1 SQVTM, CDR2 ANQGSEA. The V end was cut by 4 bases, the J end by 2 bases, with 17 bases between. CDR3 length: 15 residues.

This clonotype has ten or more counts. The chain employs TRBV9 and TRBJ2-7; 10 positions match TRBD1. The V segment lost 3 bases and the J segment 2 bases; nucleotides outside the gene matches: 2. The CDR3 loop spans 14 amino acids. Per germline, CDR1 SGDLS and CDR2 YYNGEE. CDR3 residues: CASSGGQGPYEQYF. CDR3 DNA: TGTGCCAGCAGCGGGGGACAGGGGCCCTACGAGCAGTACTTC.

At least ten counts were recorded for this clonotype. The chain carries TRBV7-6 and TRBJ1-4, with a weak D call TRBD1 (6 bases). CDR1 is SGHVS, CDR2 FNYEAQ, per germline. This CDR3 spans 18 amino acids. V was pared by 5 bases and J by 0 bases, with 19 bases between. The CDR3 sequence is CASSDGRGAGATNEKLFF. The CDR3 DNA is TGTGCCAGCAGCGACGGACGGGGGGCAGGGGCAACTAATGAAAAACTGTTTTTT. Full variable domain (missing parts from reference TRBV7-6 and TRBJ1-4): GAGVSQSPRYKVTKRGQDVALRCDPISGHVSLYWYRQALGQGPEFLTYFNYEAQQDKSGLPNDRFSAERPEGSISTLTIQRTEQRDSAMYRCASSDGRGAGATNEKLFFGSGTQLSVL.

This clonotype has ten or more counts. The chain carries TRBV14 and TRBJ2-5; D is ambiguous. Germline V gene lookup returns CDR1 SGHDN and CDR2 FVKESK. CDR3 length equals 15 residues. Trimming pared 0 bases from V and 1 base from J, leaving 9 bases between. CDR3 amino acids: CASSQETQAQETQYF. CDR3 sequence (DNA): TGTGCCAGCAGCCAAGAAACCCAAGCCCAAGAGACCCAGTACTTC.

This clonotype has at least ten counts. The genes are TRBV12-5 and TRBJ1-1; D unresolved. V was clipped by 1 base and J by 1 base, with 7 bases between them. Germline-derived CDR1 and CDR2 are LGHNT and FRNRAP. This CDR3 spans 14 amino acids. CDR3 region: CASGLDQENTEAFF. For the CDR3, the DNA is TGTGCTAGTGGTTTGGATCAGGAGAACACTGAAGCTTTCTTT.